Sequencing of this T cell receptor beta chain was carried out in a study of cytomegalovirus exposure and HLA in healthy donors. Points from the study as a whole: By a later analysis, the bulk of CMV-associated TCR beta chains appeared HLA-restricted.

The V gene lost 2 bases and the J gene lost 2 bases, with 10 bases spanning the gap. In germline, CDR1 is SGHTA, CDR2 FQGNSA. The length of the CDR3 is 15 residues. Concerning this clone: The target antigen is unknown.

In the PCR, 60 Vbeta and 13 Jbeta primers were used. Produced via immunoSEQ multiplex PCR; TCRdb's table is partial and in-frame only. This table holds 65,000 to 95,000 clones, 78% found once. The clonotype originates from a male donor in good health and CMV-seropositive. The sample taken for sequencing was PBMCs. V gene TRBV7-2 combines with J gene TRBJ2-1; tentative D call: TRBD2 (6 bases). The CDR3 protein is CASSLREVTYNEQFF. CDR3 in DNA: TGTGCCAGCAGCTTAAGGGAGGTGACCTACAATGAGCAGTTCTTC.